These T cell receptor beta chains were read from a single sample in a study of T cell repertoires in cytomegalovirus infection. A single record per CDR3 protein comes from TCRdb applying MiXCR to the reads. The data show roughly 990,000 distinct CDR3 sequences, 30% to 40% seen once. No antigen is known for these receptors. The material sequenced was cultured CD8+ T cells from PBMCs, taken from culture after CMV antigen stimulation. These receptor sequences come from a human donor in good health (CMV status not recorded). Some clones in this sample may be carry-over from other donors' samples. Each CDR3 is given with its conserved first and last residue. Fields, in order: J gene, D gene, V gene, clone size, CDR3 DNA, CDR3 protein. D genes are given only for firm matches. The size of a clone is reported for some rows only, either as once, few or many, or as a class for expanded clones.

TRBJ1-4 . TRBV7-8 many TGTGCCAGCAGCTTAGTTCCAGGTCGGGGTGAAAAACTGTTTTTT CASSLVPGRGEKLFF
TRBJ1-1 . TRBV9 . TGTGCCAGCAGCAACCTAGACCTGAACACTGAAGCTTTCTTT CASSNLDLNTEAFF
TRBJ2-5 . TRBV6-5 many TGTGCCAGCAGTTACTCCTCAGGAGTAGAGACCCAGTACTTC CASSYSSGVETQYF
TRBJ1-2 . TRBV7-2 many TGTGCCAGCAGCTTAGAGGCAGGGGTTGGAGCCCCATATGGCTACACCTTC CASSLEAGVGAPYGYTF
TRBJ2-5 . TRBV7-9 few TGTGCCAGCCTCCCATCCCGCCAAGAGACCCAGTACTTC CASLPSRQETQYF
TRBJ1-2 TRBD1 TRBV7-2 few TGTGCCAGCACCCCGACAGGGGAAAACTATGGCTACACCTTC CASTPTGENYGYTF
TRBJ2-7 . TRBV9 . TGTGCCAGCAGCCCACGGGGGTCGGTGGACGAGCAGTACTTC CASSPRGSVDEQYF
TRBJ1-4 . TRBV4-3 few TGCGCCAGCAGCCGTGCGGACAGTGAAAAACTGTTTTTT CASSRADSEKLFF
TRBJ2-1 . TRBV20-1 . TGCAGTGCTAGGGCGACAGAGAGCTCCTACAATGAGCAGTTCTTC CSARATESSYNEQFF
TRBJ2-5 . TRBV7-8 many TGTGCCAGCAGCTCACTGTTGACCCAGTACTTC CASSSLLTQYF